Listed here are 21 T cell receptor beta chains from one sample, sequenced in a study of T cells in pancreatic ductal adenocarcinoma. Selected pancreatic ductal adenocarcinoma patients had undergone surgery without neoadjuvant therapy. Some clones are missing from TCRdb's copy, which holds only in-frame ones; the method was immunoSEQ multiplex PCR. The sample yields over 90,000 clones, about 95% seen once. The sample was PBMCs. These receptors came from a human donor with pancreatic ductal adenocarcinoma.

V is TRBV5-1 and J is TRBJ2-2; 7 nucleotides align to TRBD1. The CDR3 length is 15 residues. Trimming took 4 bases from V and 2 from J; bases not matched to a gene: 5. Per germline, CDR1 SGHRS and CDR2 YFSETQ. Here the CDR3 DNA reads TGCGCCAGCAGCACAGGGGTCCTAAACACCGGGGAGCTGTTTTTT. Protein sequence: CASSTGVLNTGELFF.

The V gene is TRBV21-1, the J gene TRBJ2-7; the table's D call, TRBD1, has no DNA check behind it. TRBV21-1 represents a pseudogene. This CDR3 is built from 18 residues. The CDR3: CASHKGGPVRVRIYEQYF. The CDR3 bases are TGTGCCAGCCATAAAGGGGGCCCAGTTAGGGTCCGGATCTACGAGCAGTACTTC.

The chain combines TRBV7-9 with TRBJ2-7; a possible D gene is TRBD2 (6 bases). V lost 7 bases to trimming and J lost 2 bases, with 15 bases between them. This CDR3 region has 14 residues. CDR1 and CDR2 from the germline V gene are SEHNR and FQNEAQ (reference sequence). CDR3 region: CASTPRDSPYEQYF. The CDR3 region has the DNA TGTGCCAGCACCCCGCGGGATTCCCCCTACGAGCAGTACTTC. Combining the CDR3 with reference TRBV7-9 and TRBJ2-7 gives the whole variable domain DTGVSQNPRHKITKRGQNVTFRCDPISEHNRLYWYRQTLGQGPEFLTYFQNEAQLEKSRLLSDRFSAERPKGSFSTLEIQRTEQGDSAMYLCASTPRDSPYEQYFGPGTRLTVT.

The chain links TRBV18 to TRBJ2-7; TRBD2 aligns across 9 bases. Germline V gene data show CDR1 as KGHSH and CDR2 as LQKENI. Unmatched junction bases numbered 11, after V lost 6 bases and J lost 2 bases. This CDR3 has 16 residues. The CDR3 DNA sequence: TGTGCCAGCTCTCCCCCAACTAGCGGGCTCACCTACGAGCAGTACTTC. Translation: CASSPPTSGLTYEQYF.

About this clone itself: This sample includes further DNA sequences coding for the same CDR3. V usage is TRBV9 and J usage is TRBJ2-2; tentative D call: TRBD2 (5 bases). CDR1 is SGDLS, CDR2 YYNGEE, per germline. V was cut by 3 bases and J by 5 bases, with 14 bases left in between. The CDR3 covers 15 residues. The CDR3 loop reads CASSAGLLGTGELFF. In DNA form, the CDR3 reads TGTGCCAGCAGCGCCGGACTCCTGGGGACCGGGGAGCTGTTTTTT.

J is TRBJ2-7 and V is TRBV6-1; no reliable D call. The length of the CDR3 is 14 residues. CDR1 and CDR2 (germline): MNHNS, SASEGT. The V end was cut by 3 bases, the J end by 7 bases, with 16 bases between. DNA for the CDR3: TGTGCCAGCAGTGACGGTTCTGTGCGTTGGGAGCAGTACTTC. Amino acids: CASSDGSVRWEQYF.

This chain links TRBV2 with TRBJ2-7, with 10 bases that match TRBD2. CDR3 length: 15 residues. The germline V gene has CDR1 SNHLY and CDR2 FYNNEI. V shed 0 bases and J 5 bases; nucleotides not matched to a gene: 4. The CDR3 is CASSEASSGSNEQYF. The CDR3 bases are TGTGCCAGCAGTGAAGCTTCTAGCGGGAGTAACGAGCAGTACTTC.

The J gene is TRBJ2-1, the V gene TRBV10-3; D possibly corresponds to TRBD2 (6 bases). The length of the CDR3 is 12 residues. Looked up from germline, CDR1 is ENHRY and CDR2 is SYGVKD. V lost 8 bases, J lost 4 bases, and 9 bases lay in between. CDR3 sequence: CAIGGIYNEQFF. CDR3 nucleotide sequence: TGTGCCATCGGGGGGATTTACAATGAGCAGTTCTTC.

This chain uses TRBV13 with TRBJ2-7; the match to TRBD2 covers 13 bases. Unmatched junction bases numbered 3, after V lost 4 bases and J lost 0 bases. Germline V gives CDR1 PRHDT, CDR2 FYEKMQ (reference sequence). The CDR3 is 16 amino acids. CDR3 in amino acids: CASSSTSGRVSYEQYF. CDR3 nucleotides: TGTGCCAGCAGCTCCACTAGCGGGAGGGTCTCCTACGAGCAGTACTTC.

The chain joins TRBV10-3 to TRBJ1-1, with TRBD1 as a possible D gene (6 bases). Germline CDR1 ENHRY, CDR2 SYGVKD. The CDR3 runs to 15 residues. V dropped 6 bases and J dropped 3 bases, with 17 bases sitting between them. In DNA form, the CDR3 reads TGTGCCATCAGGCTGGGCAGGGGATCAGACACTGAAGCTTTCTTT. Encoded protein: CAIRLGRGSDTEAFF.

This chain links TRBV4-1 with TRBJ2-1, with TRBD2 matching 14 bases. Trimming at V came to 1 base and at J to 5 bases, leaving 10 bases not matched to a gene. There are 19 residues in the CDR3. CDR1 and CDR2 from the germline V gene are MGHRA and YSYEKL. The CDR3 loop is CASSQVLPGLAGEDNEQFF. The CDR3 nucleotides are TGCGCCAGCAGCCAAGTACTCCCGGGACTAGCGGGAGAAGACAATGAGCAGTTCTTC.

This rearrangement joins TRBV18 to TRBJ2-3, with 7 bases lining up with TRBD2. V shed 3 bases, J shed 4 bases, and the junction held 4 bases outside the gene matches. This CDR3 comprises 14 residues. Germline V gene data show CDR1 as KGHSH and CDR2 as LQKENI. The CDR3 region has the DNA TGTGCCAGCTCACCTGGACTAGAACCAGATACGCAGTATTTT. Translating gives CASSPGLEPDTQYF.

The chain couples TRBV7-2 to TRBJ2-2; TRBD2 aligns across 7 bases. Germline-derived CDR1 and CDR2 are SGHTA and FQGNSA. V lost 0 bases and J lost 1; bases outside the gene matches: 2. The CDR3 sequence is 16 residues long. The CDR3 nucleotides are TGTGCCAGCAGCTTAGCGGGCGGGAGGAACACCGGGGAGCTGTTTTTT. Protein sequence: CASSLAGGRNTGELFF.

The chain has TRBV28 and TRBJ2-7; 11 nucleotides align to TRBD2. The CDR3 length is 16 residues. Germline V gene lookup returns CDR1 MDHEN and CDR2 SYDVKM. Trimming at V came to 2 bases and at J to 1 base, leaving 4 bases not matched to a gene. In nucleotides, the CDR3 is TGTGCCAGCAGTTTAGGCGGGACTAGCGGATCCTACGAGCAGTACTTC. This gives the protein CASSLGGTSGSYEQYF.

This clone was recorded a few times. V is TRBV28 and J is TRBJ1-1, with TRBD1 matching over 8 bases. Looked up from germline, CDR1 is MDHEN and CDR2 is SYDVKM. The CDR3 is 13 residues long. J gave up 10 bases and V 6 bases, and 10 bases lay outside the gene matches. CDR3 in amino acids: CASSSGQGERAFF. The CDR3 DNA follows: TGTGCCAGCAGCTCCGGACAGGGAGAACGAGCTTTCTTT.

The rearrangement links TRBV7-9 to TRBJ2-3; TRBD2 might be the D (6 bases). Trimming cost V 5 bases and J 4 bases, with 10 bases left between them. The CDR3 spans 13 residues. Germline V gene sequence: CDR1 SEHNR, CDR2 FQNEAQ (reference sequence). Written as DNA, the CDR3 is TGTGCCAGCAGCCTTAGCGGAGCAGATACGCAGTATTTT. This sequence encodes CASSLSGADTQYF. Drawing the rest from reference TRBV7-9 and TRBJ2-3, the complete variable domain is DTGVSQNPRHKITKRGQNVTFRCDPISEHNRLYWYRQTLGQGPEFLTYFQNEAQLEKSRLLSDRFSAERPKGSFSTLEIQRTEQGDSAMYLCASSLSGADTQYFGPGTRLTVL.

The gene calls are TRBV9 and TRBJ1-4, with a possible D match to TRBD1 (5 bases). Germline values: CDR1 SGDLS, CDR2 YYNGEE. V was clipped by 2 bases and J by 7 bases, with 15 bases between them. This CDR3 comprises 15 residues. The CDR3 protein is CASSVAQGAGEKLFF. The CDR3 bases are TGTGCCAGCAGCGTGGCCCAGGGCGCCGGTGAAAAACTGTTTTTT.

Points on this clone: The junction shows a germline mismatch at one end, possibly a read error. The chain couples TRBV4-2 to TRBJ2-1; 7 nucleotides align to TRBD2. This CDR3 is built from 12 residues. CDR1 and CDR2 from the germline V gene are LGHNA and YNFKEQ. In nucleotides, the CDR3 is TGTGCCAGCAGCCAATATTCGCGGGAGCCGTTCTTC. Residues: CASSQYSREPFF.

This clone was seen just once. The J gene is TRBJ2-7, the V gene TRBV4-2; maybe TRBD1 (6 bases). The CDR3 sequence is 16 residues long. The V end was cut by 1 base, the J end by 2 bases, with 15 bases between. The germline V gene has CDR1 LGHNA and CDR2 YNFKEQ. In DNA form, the CDR3 reads TGTGCCAGCAGCCAAGCGAGGACAGCGCCTCCCTACGAGCAGTACTTC. As protein: CASSQARTAPPYEQYF.

The J gene is TRBJ2-5, the V gene TRBV9; 7 bases are a match to TRBD2. Germline loops: CDR1 SGDLS, CDR2 YYNGEE. There are 12 residues in the CDR3. After removal of 3 bases from V and 5 bases from J, the junction contained 1 base not matched to a gene. CDR3 loop: CASSGGGETQYF. As DNA, the CDR3 is TGTGCCAGCAGCGGGGGAGGGGAGACCCAGTACTTC.

V gene TRBV5-1 combines with J gene TRBJ2-3; TRBD2 aligns across 8 bases. The CDR3 has 16 residues. Germline CDR1 SGHRS, CDR2 YFSETQ. V was clipped by 4 bases and J by 3 bases; unmatched bases: 10. The CDR3 is CASSPGGTSRTDTQYF. Written as DNA, the CDR3 is TGCGCCAGCAGCCCGGGCGGGACTAGTAGGACAGATACGCAGTATTTT. Full variable domain (rest looked up from reference TRBV5-1 and TRBJ2-3): KAGVTQTPRYLIKTRGQQVTLSCSPISGHRSVSWYQQTPGQGLQFLFEYFSETQRNKGNFPGRFSGRQFSNSRSEMNVSTLELGDSALYLCASSPGGTSRTDTQYFGPGTRLTVL.